This T cell receptor beta chain was identified in a study of Graves' ophthalmopathy and Graves' hyperthyroidism. This clonotype was seen ten or more times. Researchers took RNA transcripts and amplified TCR beta CDR3 regions from them. First-round RT-PCR used HTBI primers; second-round multiplex PCR followed. TCRdb used MiXCR to reprocess the multiplex PCR reads, holding one entry per CDR3 protein. The sample records about 700,000 distinct CDR3 sequences, 40% being singletons. Germline-derived CDR1 and CDR2 are LNHNV and YYDKDF (reference sequence). This CDR3 has 15 residues. Trimming at V came to 5 bases and at J to 0 bases, leaving 2 bases not matched to a gene.

The TCR sequence derives from an adult man with Graves' ophthalmopathy. The gene calls are TRBV15 and TRBJ1-2; 11 bases are shared with TRBD1. Sample: peripheral blood. The CDR3 nucleotides read TGTGCCACCAGCGGGACAGGGGGATCTAACTATGGCTACACCTTC. Protein product: CATSGTGGSNYGYTF.